The 32 T cell receptor beta chains below were found in one sample sequenced in a study of T cell responses to AZD1222 COVID-19 vaccine. Libraries were prepared by immunoSEQ multiplex PCR; TCRdb keeps only in-frame clonotypes and omits some of them. This table has more than 80,000 clones, around 90% appearing once. Sequenced material: peripheral blood, taken 28 days after the second AZD1222 dose. Receptor source: an adult who received the AZD1222 COVID-19 vaccine.

The chain links TRBV29-1 to TRBJ1-1; 7 positions match TRBD1. The CDR3 consists of 15 residues. The trim removed 4 bases at V and 4 bases at J, leaving 12 bases unmatched. Germline V gene data show CDR1 as SQVTM and CDR2 as ANQGSEA. The CDR3 DNA reads TGCAGCGTTGCCAGGGGGGGGTTAGGAGGCACTGAAGCTTTCTTT. Its translation is CSVARGGLGGTEAFF. The full variable domain, with the rest looked up from reference TRBV29-1 and TRBJ1-1, is SAVISQKPSRDICQRGTSLTIQCQVDSQVTMMFWYRQQPGQSLTLIATANQGSEATYESGFVIDKFPISRPNLTFSTLTVSNMSPEDSSIYLCSVARGGLGGTEAFFGQGTRLTVV.

This rearrangement joins TRBV27 to TRBJ1-3; D remains ambiguous. The CDR3 length is 13 residues. CDR1 is MNHEY and CDR2 is SMNVEV in the germline V gene (reference sequence). Trimming removed 4 bases at V and 2 bases at J, with 6 bases between. CDR3 protein: CASSSDTGNTIYF. The CDR3 DNA is TGTGCCAGCAGTTCCGACACTGGAAACACCATATATTTT.

In DNA form, the CDR3 reads TGCAGCGTTGGGACTAGCGGGATGCTGGCAGATACGCAGTATTTT. This translates into CSVGTSGMLADTQYF. The rearrangement uses TRBV29-1 and TRBJ2-3, with 12 bases fitting TRBD2. CDR3 size: 15 residues. Germline assignment: CDR1 SQVTM and CDR2 ANQGSEA. Trimming at V came to 4 bases and at J to 4 bases, leaving 6 bases not matched to a gene.

This chain connects TRBV28 to TRBJ2-1, with 14 bases matching TRBD2. The CDR3 is made up of 15 amino acids. Germline V gene sequence: CDR1 MDHEN, CDR2 SYDVKM. The V gene end was trimmed by 5 bases and the J gene end by 8 bases; junction bases not matched to a gene: 5. CDR3 in amino acids: CASSGLAGGRDEQFF. The CDR3 DNA follows: TGTGCCAGCAGTGGACTAGCGGGAGGAAGGGATGAGCAGTTCTTC. Full variable domain (rest looked up from reference TRBV28 and TRBJ2-1): DVKVTQSSRYLVKRTGEKVFLECVQDMDHENMFWYRQDPGLGLRLIYFSYDVKMKEKGDIPEGYSVSREKKERFSLILESASTNQTSMYLCASSGLAGGRDEQFFGPGTRLTVL.

V and J are TRBV5-1 and TRBJ2-7; the D gene is possibly TRBD2 (5 bases). Trimming took 5 bases from V and 0 from J, leaving 12 bases between them. The CDR3 consists of 14 residues. The germline V gene has CDR1 SGHRS and CDR2 YFSETQ. This chain's CDR3 is CASRPADSSYEQYF. CDR3 nucleotide sequence: TGCGCCAGCAGACCAGCGGACTCCTCCTACGAGCAGTACTTC.

V is TRBV9 and J is TRBJ1-1, with D hard to call. The V and J ends lost 5 bases and 1 base respectively, with 9 bases between them. The CDR3 extends over 13 amino acids. Germline CDR1 SGDLS, CDR2 YYNGEE. The CDR3 is CASSIRGNTEAFF. The CDR3 region has the DNA TGTGCCAGCAGTATTCGGGGGAACACTGAAGCTTTCTTT.

This clone has a single count. CDR3 protein: CASSRVLAGQETQYF. CDR3 DNA sequence: TGTGCCAGCTCAAGGGTCCTAGCGGGCCAAGAGACCCAGTACTTC. V gene TRBV18 combines with J gene TRBJ2-5; TRBD2 matches 8 bases. CDR1 and CDR2 (germline): KGHSH, LQKENI. This CDR3 region has 15 residues. V lost 5 bases and J lost 1; bases outside the gene matches: 6.

The J gene is TRBJ1-1, the V gene TRBV7-9; no definite D call. Germline V gene sequence: CDR1 SEHNR, CDR2 FQNEAQ (reference sequence). Trimming stripped 5 bases from V and 5 bases from J, with 9 bases between. The CDR3 length is 12 residues. The CDR3 DNA reads TGTGCCAGCAGCCTCGGCGCGACTGAAGCTTTCTTT. Translated, it gives CASSLGATEAFF.

V and J are TRBV6-5 and TRBJ1-1; a weak D match, TRBD1 (6 bases). The V gene lost 4 bases and the J gene lost 5 bases, with 14 bases spanning the gap. Germline V gene data show CDR1 as MNHEY and CDR2 as SVGAGI. The CDR3 has 14 residues. CDR3 nucleotides: TGTGCCAGCAGTTCCAATACAGGGCGGACTGAAGCTTTCTTT. It yields the protein CASSSNTGRTEAFF.

The chain links TRBV15 to TRBJ1-2; D not resolved. The CDR3 is made up of 14 amino acids. Germline loops: CDR1 LNHNV, CDR2 YYDKDF (reference sequence). V was pared by 0 bases and J by 7 bases, with 12 bases between. In DNA form, the CDR3 reads TGTGCCACCAGCAGAGATGAACGGTTGGCTGGCTACACCTTC. It encodes CATSRDERLAGYTF.

This chain connects TRBV6-1 to TRBJ2-3; D is perhaps TRBD2 (6 bases). CDR3 length: 16 residues. Trimming removed 4 bases from V and 6 bases from J, with 20 bases in between. Germline loops: CDR1 MNHNS, CDR2 SASEGT. The DNA for the CDR3 is TGTGCCAGCAGTGCCCCCGGGGGATCCAACGGCGATACGCAGTATTTT. It specifies CASSAPGGSNGDTQYF.

The chain couples TRBV24-1 to TRBJ2-2; D is unclear. The CDR3 is 12 amino acids. V was shortened by 6 bases and J by 5 bases, with 6 bases between the two germline ends. Germline lookup yields CDR1 KGHDR and CDR2 SFDVKD. Here the CDR3 reads CATSSLTGELFF. CDR3 coding DNA: TGTGCCACCAGTAGTCTGACCGGGGAGCTGTTTTTT.

This chain uses TRBV11-2 with TRBJ2-1; no reliable D call. V was trimmed by 0 bases and J by 15 bases, leaving 12 bases between them. The CDR3 runs 12 residues. CDR1 and CDR2 (germline): SGHAT, FQNNGV. The CDR3 spells CASSLEWGLAFF. CDR3 in DNA: TGTGCCAGCAGCTTAGAATGGGGTCTTGCGTTCTTC.

This chain connects TRBV14 to TRBJ1-6; a weak D match, TRBD1 (5 bases). V was clipped by 2 bases and J by 11 bases, with 16 bases between them. CDR1 and CDR2 (germline): SGHDN, FVKESK. The CDR3 has 15 residues. The CDR3, as DNA: TGTGCCAGCAGCCAATCAGGGATCGCCCGACCACCCCTCCACTTT. Encoded protein: CASSQSGIARPPLHF. The variable domain in full, with the rest retrieved from reference TRBV14 and TRBJ1-6, is EAGVTQFPSHSVIEKGQTVTLRCDPISGHDNLYWYRRVMGKEIKFLLHFVKESKQDESGMPNNRFLAERTGGTYSTLKVQPAELEDSGVYFCASSQSGIARPPLHFGNGTRLTVT.

V usage is TRBV3-1 (or the pseudogene TRBV3-2) and J usage is TRBJ2-7; TRBD1 matches at 9 bases. This CDR3 has 14 residues. The ends lost 4 bases at V and 4 bases at J; junction bases unmatched: 5. Looked up from germline, CDR1 is LGHDT and CDR2 is YNNKEL (reference sequence). CDR3 sequence: CASSPGTGRYEQYF. For the CDR3, the DNA is TGTGCCAGCAGCCCCGGGACAGGGAGGTACGAGCAGTACTTC.

The J gene is TRBJ2-1, the V gene TRBV27; TRBD1 is a possible D gene (6 bases). CDR1 is MNHEY, CDR2 SMNVEV, per germline (reference sequence). V was pared by 3 bases and J by 2 bases, with 11 bases between. CDR3 length: 15 amino acids. This CDR3 is CASSFSEGAYNEQFF. DNA of the CDR3: TGTGCCAGCAGTTTTAGTGAGGGGGCCTACAATGAGCAGTTCTTC.

In this sample, this clone turned up once. The genes are TRBV10-3 and TRBJ1-3; D unresolved. This CDR3 spans 17 amino acids. Germline assignment: CDR1 ENHRY and CDR2 SYGVKD. The V and J ends lost 8 bases and 0 bases respectively, with 20 bases between them. For the CDR3, the DNA is TGTGCCATCTCCTCCATCCTTGAGTTGAGCTCTGGAAACACCATATATTTT. Its translation is CAISSILELSSGNTIYF.

This clone was observed once. The rearrangement links TRBV10-3 to TRBJ2-1, with D perhaps matching TRBD1 (6 bases). V lost 3 bases to trimming and J lost 5 bases, with 8 bases between them. This CDR3 has 13 amino acids. The V gene's germline CDR1 is ENHRY and CDR2 SYGVKD. The CDR3 DNA follows: TGTGCCATCAGTGAAGGGGGTCACAATGAGCAGTTCTTC. It specifies CAISEGGHNEQFF.

This sequence joins TRBV5-6 and TRBJ2-3, with D unclear. The germline V and J ends were trimmed by 1 base and 0 bases, with 9 bases remaining between them. Germline assignment: CDR1 SGHDT and CDR2 YYEEEE. This CDR3 contains 15 residues. CDR3 bases: TGTGCCAGCAGCTTGACCGCAACTAGCACAGATACGCAGTATTTT. It encodes CASSLTATSTDTQYF.

The chain combines TRBV12-3 or TRBV12-4 with TRBJ1-1; weak D call: TRBD1 (5 bases). The germline V and J ends were trimmed by 6 bases and 6 bases, with 14 bases remaining between them. The length of the CDR3 is 13 residues. The CDR3 DNA is TGTGCCAGCAGGCTGACGGGGACCTCTGAAGCTTTCTTT. It yields the protein CASRLTGTSEAFF.

This rearrangement joins TRBV4-1 to TRBJ2-5; 7 bases are a match to TRBD1. The junction had 7 bases not matched to a gene; V was cut back by 0 bases and J by 0 bases. The CDR3 totals 17 residues. The germline V gene encodes CDR1 MGHRA and CDR2 YSYEKL. DNA for the CDR3: TGCGCCAGCAGCCAAGAGAGGGGACAGAGAAACCAAGAGACCCAGTACTTC. Residues: CASSQERGQRNQETQYF.

The chain carries TRBV7-9 and TRBJ2-1; D may match TRBD1 or TRBD2 (6 bases each). The CDR3 has 15 residues. The germline gives CDR1 SEHNR, CDR2 FQNEAQ (reference sequence). With 7 bases removed from V and 4 bases from J, the gap between germline ends came to 17 bases. The CDR3 region is CASISRGTLYNEQFF. The CDR3 DNA reads TGTGCCAGCATCTCGAGGGGGACTCTTTACAATGAGCAGTTCTTC.

A few counts support this clone. The chain carries TRBV28 and TRBJ1-4; no clear D. V gave up 8 bases and J gave up 4 bases, with 11 bases separating them. This CDR3 is built from 13 residues. Germline-derived CDR1 and CDR2 are MDHEN and SYDVKM. The CDR3 reads CASGWSGNEKLFF. In DNA, the CDR3 is TGTGCCAGCGGGTGGAGCGGTAATGAAAAACTGTTTTTT.

This sequence joins TRBV5-1 and TRBJ2-7; D uncertain. There are 12 residues in the CDR3. V lost 4 bases and J lost 0, with 5 bases in between. The germline gives CDR1 SGHRS, CDR2 YFSETQ. CDR3 protein: CASSGPSYEQYF. The CDR3 DNA reads as TGCGCCAGCAGCGGACCCTCCTACGAGCAGTACTTC.

The genes are TRBV9 and TRBJ1-2; tentative D call: TRBD1 (5 bases). CDR1 and CDR2 (germline): SGDLS, YYNGEE. Trimming pared 3 bases from V and 8 bases from J, leaving 8 bases between. This CDR3 has 11 residues. The CDR3 region has the DNA TGTGCCAGCAGCGGTCCAGGGGGCTACACCTTC. Translated: CASSGPGGYTF.

This chain uses TRBV5-1 with TRBJ1-2; 7 bases agree with TRBD1. The germline gives CDR1 SGHRS, CDR2 YFSETQ. The CDR3 runs to 14 residues. V lost 4 bases to trimming and J lost 5 bases; unmatched junction nucleotides: 8. CDR3 DNA sequence: TGCGCCAGCAGCAGCTCCGGGACAGATTATGGCTACACCTTC. This codes for CASSSSGTDYGYTF.

This sequence joins TRBV19 and TRBJ1-2, with D uncertain. CDR1 LNHDA and CDR2 SQIVND come from the germline V gene (reference sequence). CDR3 length: 12 amino acids. V was trimmed by 4 bases and J by 3 bases, leaving 6 bases between them. The CDR3 sequence: CASSTYDYGYTF. The DNA for the CDR3 is TGTGCCAGTAGTACGTACGACTATGGCTACACCTTC.

This chain joins TRBV21-1 and TRBJ2-4. TRBV21-1 is reported as a pseudogene. The CDR3 sequence is 17 residues long. The CDR3 reads CASTPGQGLSAKNIQYF. For the CDR3, the DNA is TGTGCCAGCACCCCCGGCCAAGGTCTCTCTGCCAAAAACATTCAGTACTTC.

V usage is TRBV28 and J usage is TRBJ1-2; no definite D call. V was trimmed by 3 bases and J by 6 bases, leaving 11 bases between them. CDR1 and CDR2 from the germline V gene are MDHEN and SYDVKM. This CDR3 region has 13 residues. The CDR3 loop reads CASSFGRWDGYTF. In DNA form, the CDR3 reads TGTGCCAGCAGTTTCGGCAGGTGGGATGGCTACACCTTC.

The chain has TRBV13 and TRBJ2-1, with 9 bases identical to TRBD2. Germline-derived CDR1 and CDR2 are PRHDT and FYEKMQ (reference sequence). The V gene end was trimmed by 5 bases and the J gene end by 7 bases; junction bases not matched to a gene: 12. The CDR3 spans 16 residues. The CDR3 DNA reads as TGTGCCAGCAGCCTCCTTGCGGGAGGGCCAGGAAATGAGCAGTTCTTC. This gives the protein CASSLLAGGPGNEQFF.

For this clone: In the same sample, other DNA sequences code for this CDR3. CDR3 sequence (DNA): TGTGCCAGCAGTGACGGACAGGGGGCAGATACGCAGTATTTT. Translating it yields CASSDGQGADTQYF. The chain is built from TRBV6-4 and TRBJ2-3, with 10 bases aligning to TRBD1. The CDR3 loop spans 14 amino acids. From germline, CDR1 is MRHNA and CDR2 SNTAGT. The V and J ends lost 2 bases and 4 bases, in that order; junction bases with no gene match: 0.

V is TRBV27 and J is TRBJ2-7; TRBD2 might be the D (5 bases). This CDR3 spans 15 amino acids. V lost 5 bases and J lost 0, with 14 bases in between. The germline V gene has CDR1 MNHEY and CDR2 SMNVEV (reference sequence). CDR3 protein: CASSPNSGSSYEQYF. Here the CDR3 DNA reads TGTGCCAGCAGTCCTAACAGCGGAAGCTCCTACGAGCAGTACTTC.